This is a list of T cell receptor beta chains from one sample in a study of blood T cell repertoires in COVID-19. The assay was immunoSEQ multiplex PCR, and TCRdb's table has in-frame clones only and misses some. The sample shows approximately 21,000 clones, roughly 75% of them seen only once. Sequenced: peripheral blood. Receptors were obtained from a human donor in a cohort sampled during active or convalescent COVID-19. The CDR3 runs from the conserved cysteine through the conserved F or W.

v_gene: TRBV4-3; j_gene: TRBJ2-1; CDR3aa: CASSQDPVRGNHDEQFF
v_gene: TRBV28; j_gene: TRBJ1-2; CDR3aa: CASSFTAASKQAYGYTF
v_gene: TRBV18; j_gene: TRBJ2-7; CDR3aa: CASSPDTPSYEQYF
v_gene: TRBV3-1/TRBV3-2; j_gene: TRBJ2-1; CDR3aa: CASSQVVSSGPYNEQFF
v_gene: TRBV6-5; j_gene: TRBJ1-6; CDR3aa: CASRTPGNSPLHF
v_gene: TRBV5-1; j_gene: TRBJ2-1; CDR3aa: CASSFGTSGSRDEQFF
v_gene: TRBV6-5; j_gene: TRBJ1-2; CDR3aa: CASSYTGFSGYTF
v_gene: TRBV3-1/TRBV3-2; j_gene: TRBJ1-1; CDR3aa: CASSPSGKTEAFF
v_gene: TRBV27; j_gene: TRBJ1-4; CDR3aa: CASSPKGTGWQEKLFF
v_gene: TRBV9; j_gene: TRBJ2-3; CDR3aa: CASSVRGGATDTQYF
v_gene: TRBV9; j_gene: TRBJ2-5; CDR3aa: CASSPDRGRSGETQYF
v_gene: TRBV10-3; j_gene: TRBJ1-4; CDR3aa: CAISSSANEKLFF
v_gene: TRBV28; j_gene: TRBJ1-5; CDR3aa: CASSFPNSNQPQHF
v_gene: TRBV15; j_gene: TRBJ2-7; CDR3aa: CATSTREGVEQYF
v_gene: TRBV18; j_gene: TRBJ2-5; CDR3aa: CASSPRGTSGLVQETQYF
v_gene: TRBV7-2; j_gene: TRBJ1-1; CDR3aa: CASRPPGVGPLGEAFF
v_gene: TRBV7-2; j_gene: TRBJ1-4; CDR3aa: CASSASGYNEKLFF
v_gene: TRBV7-9; j_gene: TRBJ2-1; CDR3aa: CASTRGQVLYNEQFF
v_gene: TRBV6-5; j_gene: TRBJ1-5; CDR3aa: CASTGTDSNQPQHF
v_gene: TRBV6-1; j_gene: TRBJ1-4; CDR3aa: CASSEGTEGEKLFF
v_gene: TRBV10-2; j_gene: TRBJ2-1; CDR3aa: CASSSGSGRGNEQFF
v_gene: TRBV6-6; j_gene: TRBJ1-1; CDR3aa: CASRPTGMNTEAFF
v_gene: TRBV5-5; j_gene: TRBJ1-5; CDR3aa: CASSWAGGDNQPQHF
v_gene: TRBV6-5; j_gene: TRBJ2-6; CDR3aa: CASNGQRANVLTF
v_gene: TRBV7-2; j_gene: TRBJ2-7; CDR3aa: CASSLGAEQYF
v_gene: TRBV4-1; j_gene: TRBJ1-1; CDR3aa: CASSQEGENTEAFF
v_gene: TRBV19; j_gene: TRBJ2-2; CDR3aa: CASSIRTSGARSGELFF
v_gene: TRBV5-1; j_gene: TRBJ2-2; CDR3aa: CASSWTSGSPNTGELFF
v_gene: TRBV27; j_gene: TRBJ2-1; CDR3aa: CASSLGLAGVSYNEQFF
v_gene: TRBV7-2; j_gene: TRBJ2-5; CDR3aa: CASSLVRGLQETQYF
v_gene: TRBV7-2; j_gene: TRBJ2-7; CDR3aa: CASSLGRDSGAYEQYF
v_gene: TRBV10-1; j_gene: TRBJ1-1; CDR3aa: CASSAGQGPPAFF
v_gene: TRBV30; j_gene: TRBJ2-7; CDR3aa: CAWNRGRQNEQYF
v_gene: TRBV2; j_gene: TRBJ1-2; CDR3aa: CASSKNRDTYGYTF
v_gene: TRBV6-2/TRBV6-3; j_gene: TRBJ1-5; CDR3aa: CASSPGQTRFYQPQHF
v_gene: TRBV6-5; j_gene: TRBJ1-1; CDR3aa: CASSYFQGAGTEAFF
v_gene: TRBV6-5; j_gene: TRBJ2-7; CDR3aa: CASSYTGNIFYEQYF
v_gene: TRBV18; j_gene: TRBJ1-3; CDR3aa: CASSPFNGNTIYF
v_gene: TRBV16; j_gene: TRBJ1-1; CDR3aa: CASSQPLTGSEAFF
v_gene: TRBV5-1; j_gene: TRBJ2-7; CDR3aa: CASSLAGTGNSEQYF
v_gene: TRBV24-1; j_gene: TRBJ2-3; CDR3aa: CATSQGGLAGGMVRDTQYF
v_gene: TRBV30; j_gene: TRBJ2-3; CDR3aa: CAWRPTPGQVITDTQYF
v_gene: TRBV28; j_gene: TRBJ1-2; CDR3aa: CASSLPRGTGGLNYGYTF
v_gene: TRBV15; j_gene: TRBJ2-6; CDR3aa: CATSIRLASGANVLTF
v_gene: TRBV7-3; j_gene: TRBJ2-7; CDR3aa: CASSLGSPLEQYF
v_gene: TRBV15; j_gene: TRBJ1-2; CDR3aa: CATSRDDRGLGYTF
v_gene: TRBV6-4; j_gene: TRBJ1-2; CDR3aa: CASSDSRGYGYTF